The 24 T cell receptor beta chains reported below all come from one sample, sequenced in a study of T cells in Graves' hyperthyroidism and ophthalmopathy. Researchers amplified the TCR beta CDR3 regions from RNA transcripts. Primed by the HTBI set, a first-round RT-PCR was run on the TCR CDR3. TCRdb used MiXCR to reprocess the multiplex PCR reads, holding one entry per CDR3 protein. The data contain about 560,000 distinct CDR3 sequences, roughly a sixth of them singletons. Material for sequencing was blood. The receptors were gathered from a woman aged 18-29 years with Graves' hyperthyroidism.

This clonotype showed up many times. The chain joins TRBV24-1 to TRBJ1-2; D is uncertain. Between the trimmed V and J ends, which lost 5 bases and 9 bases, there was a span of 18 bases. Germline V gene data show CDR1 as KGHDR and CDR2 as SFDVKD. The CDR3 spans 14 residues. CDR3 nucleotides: TGTGCCACCAGTGGTGCAGGACCCGCAGAACGCTACACCTTC. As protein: CATSGAGPAERYTF.

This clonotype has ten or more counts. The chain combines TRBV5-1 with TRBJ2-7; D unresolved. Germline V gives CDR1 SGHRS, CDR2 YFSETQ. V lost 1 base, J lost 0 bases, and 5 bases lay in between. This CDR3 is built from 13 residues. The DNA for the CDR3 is TGCGCCAGCAGCTTGCACGGCTCCTACGAGCAGTACTTC. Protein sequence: CASSLHGSYEQYF.

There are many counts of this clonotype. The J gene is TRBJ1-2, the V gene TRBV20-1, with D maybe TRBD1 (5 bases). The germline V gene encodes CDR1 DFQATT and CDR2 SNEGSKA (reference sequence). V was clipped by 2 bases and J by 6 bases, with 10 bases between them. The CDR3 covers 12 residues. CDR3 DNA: TGCAGTGCTAGACCTAGAGGGGATGGCTACACCTTC. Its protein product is CSARPRGDGYTF.

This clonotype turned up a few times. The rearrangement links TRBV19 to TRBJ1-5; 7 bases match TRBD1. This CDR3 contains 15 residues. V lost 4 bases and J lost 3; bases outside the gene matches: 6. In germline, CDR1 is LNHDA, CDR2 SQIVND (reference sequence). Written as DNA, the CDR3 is TGTGCCAGTAGTAACCTTGACAGGGACAATCAGCCCCAGCATTTT. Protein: CASSNLDRDNQPQHF.

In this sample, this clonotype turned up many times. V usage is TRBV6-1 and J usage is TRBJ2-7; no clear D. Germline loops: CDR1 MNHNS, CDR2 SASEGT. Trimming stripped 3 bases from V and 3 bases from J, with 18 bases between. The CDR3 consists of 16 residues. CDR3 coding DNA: TGTGCCAGCAGTGATGCCCGGCTTCGGCCCAACTACGAGCAGTACTTC. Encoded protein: CASSDARLRPNYEQYF.

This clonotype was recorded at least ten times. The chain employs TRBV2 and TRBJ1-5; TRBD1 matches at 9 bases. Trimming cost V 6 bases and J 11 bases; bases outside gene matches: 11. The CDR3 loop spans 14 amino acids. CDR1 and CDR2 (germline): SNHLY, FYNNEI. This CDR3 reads CASRDPGQGIAQHF. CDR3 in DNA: TGTGCCAGCAGAGATCCGGGACAGGGCATCGCCCAGCATTTT.

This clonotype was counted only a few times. The CDR3, as DNA: TGCAGTGCCCCCCCCGCGGGAAACTATGGCTACACCTTC. The encoded protein is CSAPPAGNYGYTF. The V and J genes are TRBV20-1 and TRBJ1-2; D not resolved. Germline CDR1 DFQATT, CDR2 SNEGSKA (reference sequence). V lost 6 bases and J lost 2, with 13 bases in between. This CDR3 contains 13 residues.

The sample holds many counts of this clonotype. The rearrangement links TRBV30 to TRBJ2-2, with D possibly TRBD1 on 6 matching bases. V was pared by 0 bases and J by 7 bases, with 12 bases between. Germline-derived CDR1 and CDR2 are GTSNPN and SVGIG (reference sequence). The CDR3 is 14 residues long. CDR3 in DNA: TGTGCCTGGAGTGTCGTACAGGGCATCGGGGAGCTGTTTTTT. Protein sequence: CAWSVVQGIGELFF.

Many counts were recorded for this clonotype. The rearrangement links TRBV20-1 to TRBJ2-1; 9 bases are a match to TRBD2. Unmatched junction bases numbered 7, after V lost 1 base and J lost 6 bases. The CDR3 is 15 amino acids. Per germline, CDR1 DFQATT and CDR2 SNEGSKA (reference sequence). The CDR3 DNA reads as TGCAGTGCTAGAGCTGGGACTAGCTCTGCCAATGAGCAGTTCTTC. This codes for CSARAGTSSANEQFF.

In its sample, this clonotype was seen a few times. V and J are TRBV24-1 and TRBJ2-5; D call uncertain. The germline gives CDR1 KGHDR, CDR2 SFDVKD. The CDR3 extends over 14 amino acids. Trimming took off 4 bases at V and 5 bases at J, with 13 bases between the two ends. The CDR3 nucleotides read TGTGCCACCAGTGACATTGGGTTTGGGGAGACCCAGTACTTC. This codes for CATSDIGFGETQYF.

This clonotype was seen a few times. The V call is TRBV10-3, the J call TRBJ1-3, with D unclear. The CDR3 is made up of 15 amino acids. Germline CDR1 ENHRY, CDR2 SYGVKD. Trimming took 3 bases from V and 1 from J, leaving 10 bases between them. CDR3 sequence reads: CAISETPHSGNTIYF. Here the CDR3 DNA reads TGTGCCATCAGTGAAACACCCCATTCTGGAAACACCATATATTTT.

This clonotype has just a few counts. The CDR3 sequence: CASSQDLGEDEKLFF. The DNA of the CDR3 is TGCGCCAGCAGCCAAGATTTAGGGGAGGACGAAAAACTGTTTTTT. The genes are TRBV4-1 and TRBJ1-4; a weak D match, TRBD1 (5 bases). This CDR3 is 15 amino acids long. Deletions cut 0 bases from V and 8 bases from J, with 13 bases between. CDR1 is MGHRA and CDR2 is YSYEKL in the germline V gene.

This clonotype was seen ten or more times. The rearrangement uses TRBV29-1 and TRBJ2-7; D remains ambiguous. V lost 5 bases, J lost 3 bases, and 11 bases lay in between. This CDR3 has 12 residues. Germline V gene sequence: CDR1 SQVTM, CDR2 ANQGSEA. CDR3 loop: CSVSASHYEQYF. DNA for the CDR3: TGCAGCGTTAGTGCCAGCCACTACGAGCAGTACTTC.

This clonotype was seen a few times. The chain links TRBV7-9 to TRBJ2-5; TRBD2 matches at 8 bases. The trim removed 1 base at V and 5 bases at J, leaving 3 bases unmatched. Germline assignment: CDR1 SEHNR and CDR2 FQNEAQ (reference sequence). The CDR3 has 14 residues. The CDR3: CASSLVGTSETQYF. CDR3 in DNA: TGTGCCAGCAGCTTAGTGGGGACTAGTGAGACCCAGTACTTC.

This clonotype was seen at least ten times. CDR3 sequence reads: CSAKAIETSGGQQETQYF. For the CDR3, the DNA is TGCAGTGCTAAAGCGATAGAGACTAGCGGGGGGCAACAAGAGACCCAGTACTTC. V gene TRBV20-1 combines with J gene TRBJ2-5; TRBD2 matches 13 bases. With V trimmed by 4 bases and J by 2 bases, 13 bases remained unmatched. This CDR3 spans 18 amino acids. The germline gives CDR1 DFQATT, CDR2 SNEGSKA (reference sequence).

The DNA for the CDR3 is TGTGCCAGCAGTTCCCTTCCTGGTCTTAACACCGGGGAGCTGTTTTTT. It codes for CASSSLPGLNTGELFF. J is TRBJ2-2 and V is TRBV2; D gene ambiguous. The V gene's germline CDR1 is SNHLY and CDR2 FYNNEI. Trimming removed 5 bases at V and 2 bases at J, with 15 bases between. This CDR3 region has 16 residues. Together with reference TRBV2 and TRBJ2-2, the CDR3 gives the full variable domain: EPEVTQTPSHQVTQMGQEVILRCVPISNHLYFYWYRQILGQKVEFLVSFYNNEISEKSEIFDDQFSVERPDGSNFTLKIRSTKLEDSAMYFCASSSLPGLNTGELFFGEGSRLTVL.

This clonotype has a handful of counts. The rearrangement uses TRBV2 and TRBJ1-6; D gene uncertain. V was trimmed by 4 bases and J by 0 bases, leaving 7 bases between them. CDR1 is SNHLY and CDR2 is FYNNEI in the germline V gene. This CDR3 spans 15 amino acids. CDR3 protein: CASSVMSSYNSPLHF. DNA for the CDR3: TGTGCCAGCAGTGTAATGAGCTCCTATAATTCACCCCTCCACTTT.

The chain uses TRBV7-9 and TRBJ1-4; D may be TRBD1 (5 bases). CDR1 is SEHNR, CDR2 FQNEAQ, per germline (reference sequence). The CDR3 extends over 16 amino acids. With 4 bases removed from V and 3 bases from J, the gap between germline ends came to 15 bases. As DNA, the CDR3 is TGTGCCAGCAGCTCCAGGTCTGGGGCGGCTAATGAAAAACTGTTTTTT. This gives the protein CASSSRSGAANEKLFF.

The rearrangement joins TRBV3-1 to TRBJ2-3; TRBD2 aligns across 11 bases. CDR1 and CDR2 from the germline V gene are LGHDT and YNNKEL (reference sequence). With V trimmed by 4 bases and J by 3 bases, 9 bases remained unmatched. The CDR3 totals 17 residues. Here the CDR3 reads CASSLDGLAGGTDTQYF. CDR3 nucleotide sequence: TGTGCCAGCAGCCTAGACGGCCTAGCGGGGGGTACAGATACGCAGTATTTT.

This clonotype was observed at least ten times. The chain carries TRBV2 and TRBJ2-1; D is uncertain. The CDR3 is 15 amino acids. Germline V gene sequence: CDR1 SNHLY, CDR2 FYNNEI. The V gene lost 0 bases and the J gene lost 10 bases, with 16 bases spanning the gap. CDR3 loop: CASSEAPQVSVEQFF. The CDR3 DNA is TGTGCCAGCAGTGAAGCGCCGCAGGTGAGCGTGGAGCAGTTCTTC.

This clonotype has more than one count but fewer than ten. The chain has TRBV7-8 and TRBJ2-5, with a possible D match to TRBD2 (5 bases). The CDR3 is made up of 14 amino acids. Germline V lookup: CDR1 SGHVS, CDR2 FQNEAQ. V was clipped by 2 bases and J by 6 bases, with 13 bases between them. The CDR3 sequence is CASSLNGGLKTQYF. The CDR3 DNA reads TGTGCCAGCAGCTTAAACGGCGGGCTGAAGACCCAGTACTTC.

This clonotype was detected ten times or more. CDR3 amino acids: CASSQFTGGTGDTEAFF. The CDR3 DNA is TGTGCCAGCAGCCAGTTCACTGGCGGGACAGGGGACACTGAAGCTTTCTTT. The rearrangement uses TRBV14 and TRBJ1-1, with 10 bases lining up with TRBD1. The CDR3 spans 17 residues. Germline V CDR1 and CDR2: SGHDN, FVKESK. With 3 bases clipped from V and 3 bases from J, the junction kept 10 bases outside the gene matches.

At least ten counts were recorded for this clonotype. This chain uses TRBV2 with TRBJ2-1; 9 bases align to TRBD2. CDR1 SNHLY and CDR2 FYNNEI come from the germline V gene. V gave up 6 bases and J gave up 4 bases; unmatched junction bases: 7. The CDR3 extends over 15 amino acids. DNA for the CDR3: TGTGCCAGCAGAGCGCGGGGGGGCCAGTACAATGAGCAGTTCTTC. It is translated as CASRARGGQYNEQFF.

The CDR3 sequence: CASSLAQTKNIQYF. Here the CDR3 DNA reads TGTGCCAGCAGCTTAGCTCAGACCAAAAACATTCAGTACTTC. The V gene is TRBV7-9, the J gene TRBJ2-4; D call uncertain. Between the trimmed V and J ends, which lost 0 bases and 2 bases, there was a span of 5 bases. Germline CDR1 reads SEHNR; CDR2 reads FQNEAQ (reference sequence). This CDR3 comprises 14 residues.